The 8 T cell receptor beta chains listed next were all sequenced from one sample in a study of blood T cell repertoires in COVID-19. Sequenced by immunoSEQ multiplex PCR; TCRdb stores in-frame clones only, minus some. The sample holds about 300,000 clones, roughly 90% seen once. Source material: peripheral blood. The receptor source for this set is a man aged 18 to 30 who had recovered from COVID-19.

The gene calls are TRBV5-4 and TRBJ2-1; D is unresolved. Trimming stripped 2 bases from V and 10 bases from J, with 10 bases between. CDR3 size: 12 residues. The germline V gene encodes CDR1 SGHNT and CDR2 YYREEE (reference sequence). CDR3 sequence (DNA): TGTGCCAGCAGCTTCTCTAGTGCCGAGCAGTTCTTC. It is translated as CASSFSSAEQFF. Complete variable domain (other parts from reference TRBV5-4 and TRBJ2-1): ETGVTQSPTHLIKTRGQQVTLRCSSQSGHNTVSWYQQALGQGPQFIFQYYREEENGRGNFPPRFSGLQFPNYSSELNVNALELDDSALYLCASSFSSAEQFFGPGTRLTVL.

The chain is built from TRBV19 and TRBJ1-1; 8 bases are a match to TRBD1. The junction had 8 bases not matched to a gene; V was cut back by 4 bases and J by 4 bases. Germline assignment: CDR1 LNHDA and CDR2 SQIVND (reference sequence). The CDR3 has 15 residues. For the CDR3, the DNA is TGTGCCAGTAGTACCCAGACAGGGGCTGGCACTGAAGCTTTCTTT. Its translation: CASSTQTGAGTEAFF.

This CDR3 is CASSRPTENTEAFF. In nucleotides, the CDR3 is TGTGCCAGCTCACGACCGACAGAAAACACTGAAGCTTTCTTT. The V call is TRBV18, the J call TRBJ1-1; perhaps TRBD1 as D (5 bases). The V end lost 4 bases, the J end lost 2 bases, and 11 bases lay between the germline ends. CDR1 KGHSH and CDR2 LQKENI come from the germline V gene. The CDR3 loop spans 14 amino acids.

CDR3 nucleotide sequence: TGTGCCAGCAGTGAAGAGGGAGGCCAGCCCCAGCATTTT. It codes for CASSEEGGQPQHF. V is TRBV2 and J is TRBJ1-5; D unresolved. Germline V gene sequence: CDR1 SNHLY, CDR2 FYNNEI. V lost 1 base to trimming and J lost 7 bases, with 8 bases between them. The CDR3 is 13 residues long.

The chain employs TRBV6-5 and TRBJ1-4; no clear D. V was shortened by 6 bases and J by 0 bases, with 11 bases between the two germline ends. The V gene's germline CDR1 is MNHEY and CDR2 SVGAGI. The CDR3 covers 15 residues. Here the CDR3 reads CASSPRGATNEKLFF. In DNA, the CDR3 is TGTGCCAGCAGCCCCCGCGGCGCAACTAATGAAAAACTGTTTTTT.

The CDR3 bases are TGTGCCAGTAGTTTGGGCGGGAGCACCGGGGAGCTGTTTTTT. Its translation: CASSLGGSTGELFF. This sequence joins TRBV19 and TRBJ2-2; the match to TRBD2 covers 7 bases. V was pared by 5 bases and J by 4 bases, with 4 bases of the junction left unmatched. Germline values: CDR1 LNHDA, CDR2 SQIVND (reference sequence). The CDR3 totals 14 residues.

V usage is TRBV27 and J usage is TRBJ1-5, with 7 bases that match TRBD1. Germline CDR1 is MNHEY and CDR2 is SMNVEV (reference sequence). The V segment lost 2 bases and the J segment 5 bases; nucleotides outside the gene matches: 9. This CDR3 has 16 residues. CDR3 nucleotides: TGTGCCAGCAGTTTAAAAGGGGGCTCGCGGCATCAGCCCCAGCATTTT. Translating it yields CASSLKGGSRHQPQHF.

The chain links TRBV7-9 to TRBJ1-5; perhaps TRBD1 as D (6 bases). Germline CDR1 reads SEHNR; CDR2 reads FQNEAQ (reference sequence). There are 16 residues in the CDR3. V lost 5 bases and J 2 bases, leaving 16 bases between the germline ends. The CDR3 DNA reads TGTGCCAGCAGCCCTCCGACAGGTGAAGGCAATCAGCCCCAGCATTTT. Residues: CASSPPTGEGNQPQHF.